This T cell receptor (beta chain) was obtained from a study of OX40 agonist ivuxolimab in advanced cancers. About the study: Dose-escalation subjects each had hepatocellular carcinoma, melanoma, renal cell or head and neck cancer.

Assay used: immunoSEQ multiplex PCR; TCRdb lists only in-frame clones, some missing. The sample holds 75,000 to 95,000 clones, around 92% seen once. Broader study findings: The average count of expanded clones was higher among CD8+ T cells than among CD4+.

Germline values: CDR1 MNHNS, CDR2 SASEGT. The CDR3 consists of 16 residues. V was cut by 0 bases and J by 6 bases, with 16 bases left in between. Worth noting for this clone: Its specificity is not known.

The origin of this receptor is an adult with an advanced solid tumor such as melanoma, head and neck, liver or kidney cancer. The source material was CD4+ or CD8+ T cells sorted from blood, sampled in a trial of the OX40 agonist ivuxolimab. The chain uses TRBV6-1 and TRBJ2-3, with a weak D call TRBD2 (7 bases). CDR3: CASSEAPWGGMDTQYF. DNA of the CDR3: TGTGCCAGCAGTGAAGCGCCGTGGGGGGGCATGGATACGCAGTATTTT.